This T cell receptor beta chain originates from a study of response to subunit inactivated influenza vaccine. Study-wide results and caveats: The authors put forward the suggestion that each seasonal influenza vaccination may bring in only a limited number of new T cells.

A single record per CDR3 protein comes from TCRdb applying MiXCR to the RT-PCR reads. The sample has roughly 650,000 distinct CDR3 sequences, 15% to 17% seen once. With 2 bases removed from V and 0 bases from J, the gap between germline ends came to 13 bases. The CDR3 has 16 amino acids. CDR1 and CDR2 (germline): SGHRS, YFSETQ. To note about this clonotype: Its specificity is unknown.

J is TRBJ2-3 and V is TRBV5-1; TRBD2 is a possible D gene (6 bases). The sample in question was PBMCs from blood, obtained about 13 days after vaccination. This clonotype originated in a man aged 45-65 years who received an inactivated influenza vaccine. CDR3 nucleotide sequence: TGCGCCAGCAGCTTCGTAGCGGCGGCTAGCACAGATACGCAGTATTTT. Translation gives CASSFVAAASTDTQYF.